One sample yielded the 2 T cell receptor beta chains listed below, sequenced in a study of CD8 T cells in ankylosing spondylitis. MiXCR was run by TCRdb on the 5' RACE reads, yielding one entry per CDR3 protein. Here the sample spans 250,000 or so distinct CDR3 sequences, approximately 24% being singletons. Material: blood, either unsorted or a sorted T cell fraction (not recorded which). These receptors were taken from a male donor with ankylosing spondylitis or in good health (not recorded which).

This sequence joins TRBV29-1 and TRBJ2-7, with D maybe TRBD1 (5 bases). The CDR3 extends over 12 amino acids. V lost 6 bases and J 5 bases, leaving 14 bases between the germline ends. CDR1 SQVTM and CDR2 ANQGSEA come from the germline V gene. The CDR3 DNA is TGCAGCGTAAAGTCAGGGTCTCACGAGCAGTACTTC. It yields the protein CSVKSGSHEQYF.

This chain joins TRBV12-3 or TRBV12-4 and TRBJ1-1; D unresolved. This CDR3 region has 14 residues. Deletions cut 7 bases from V and 4 bases from J, with 16 bases between. CDR3 nucleotide sequence: TGTGCCAGCACCTCAAGGGAAGCGGGCACTGAAGCTTTCTTT. Amino acids: CASTSREAGTEAFF.